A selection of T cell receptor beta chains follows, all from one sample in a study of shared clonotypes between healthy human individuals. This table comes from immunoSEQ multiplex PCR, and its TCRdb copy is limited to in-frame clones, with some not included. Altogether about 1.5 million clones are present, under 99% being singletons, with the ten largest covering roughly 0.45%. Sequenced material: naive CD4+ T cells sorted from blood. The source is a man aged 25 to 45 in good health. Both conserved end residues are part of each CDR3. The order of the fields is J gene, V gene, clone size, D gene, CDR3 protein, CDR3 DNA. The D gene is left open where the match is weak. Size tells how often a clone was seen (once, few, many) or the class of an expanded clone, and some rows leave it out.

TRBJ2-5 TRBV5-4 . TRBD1 CASRGDRGPLPGETQYF TGTGCCAGCAGGGGGGACAGGGGGCCCTTGCCTGGGGAGACCCAGTACTTC
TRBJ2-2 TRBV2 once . CASSNRDTGELFF TGTGCCAGCAGTAACAGGGACACCGGGGAGCTGTTTTTT
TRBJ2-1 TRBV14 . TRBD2 CASSRSSSGSLYNEQFF TGTGCCAGCAGCCGTAGTTCGAGCGGGAGTCTCTACAATGAGCAGTTCTTC
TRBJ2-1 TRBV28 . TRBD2 CASSLREGQNEQFF TGTGCCAGCAGTTTACGGGAGGGCCAGAATGAGCAGTTCTTC
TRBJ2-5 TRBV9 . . CASSGSPQETQYF TGTGCCAGCAGCGGGTCACCCCAAGAGACCCAGTACTTC
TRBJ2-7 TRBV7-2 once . CASSLSYDYEQYF TGTGCCAGCAGCTTAAGTTACGACTACGAGCAGTACTTC
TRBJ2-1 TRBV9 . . CASSPRASYNEQFF TGTGCCAGCAGCCCGAGAGCATCCTACAATGAGCAGTTCTTC
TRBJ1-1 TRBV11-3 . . CASSQRVNTEAFF TGTGCCAGCAGCCAGAGAGTGAACACTGAAGCTTTCTTT
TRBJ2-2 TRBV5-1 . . CASSPSRELFF TGCGCCAGCAGTCCCTCCCGGGAGCTGTTTTTT
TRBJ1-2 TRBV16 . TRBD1 CASSQSTGGLYGYTF TGTGCCAGCAGCCAATCAACAGGGGGCTTGTATGGCTACACCTTC
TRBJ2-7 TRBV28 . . CASSDSWFSYEQYF TGTGCCAGCAGCGACTCCTGGTTTTCCTACGAGCAGTACTTC
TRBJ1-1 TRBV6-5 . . CASSQDLMNTEAFF TGTGCCAGCAGCCAAGATTTAATGAACACTGAAGCTTTCTTT
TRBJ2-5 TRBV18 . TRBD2 CASSTVAGPTGETQYF TGTGCCAGCTCGACGGTAGCGGGCCCAACGGGGGAGACCCAGTACTTC
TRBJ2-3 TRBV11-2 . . CASSLRGRDTDTQYF TGTGCCAGCAGCTTAAGGGGACGGGACACAGATACGCAGTATTTT
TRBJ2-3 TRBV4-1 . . CASSRPQGGITDTQYF TGCGCCAGCAGCCGTCCCCAGGGGGGTATCACAGATACGCAGTATTTT
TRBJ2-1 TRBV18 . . CASSPRGRANEQFF TGTGCCAGCTCACCAAGGGGCAGGGCCAATGAGCAGTTCTTC
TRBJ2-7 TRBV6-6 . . CASSYPPESYEQYF TGTGCCAGCAGTTACCCGCCAGAATCCTACGAGCAGTACTTC
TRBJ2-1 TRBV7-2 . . CASSLVGGASYNEQFF TGTGCCAGCAGCTTAGTGGGCGGGGCCTCCTACAATGAGCAGTTCTTC
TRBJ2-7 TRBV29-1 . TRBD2 CSVEAGVSDEQYF TGCAGCGTTGAGGCGGGGGTTTCGGACGAGCAGTACTTC
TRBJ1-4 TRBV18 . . CASSRDNGIEKLFF TGTGCCAGCTCACGGGACAATGGGATTGAAAAACTGTTTTTT
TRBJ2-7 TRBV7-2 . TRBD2 CASSLSWTSGSPYEQYF TGTGCCAGCAGCTTATCCTGGACTAGCGGGTCCCCCTACGAGCAGTACTTC
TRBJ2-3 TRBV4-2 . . CASSQARIAADTQYF TGTGCCAGCAGCCAGGCGCGAATTGCCGCAGATACGCAGTATTTT
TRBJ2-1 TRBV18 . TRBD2 CASSLRGAGGHNEQFF TGTGCCAGCTCACTCAGGGGAGCGGGAGGGCACAATGAGCAGTTCTTC
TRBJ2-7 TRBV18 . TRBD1 CASSPLPGTGAYEQYF TGTGCCAGCTCACCGCTCCCCGGGACAGGGGCCTACGAGCAGTACTTC
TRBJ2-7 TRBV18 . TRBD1 CASSPQRTGGYEQYF TGTGCCAGCTCACCACAACGGACAGGGGGCTACGAGCAGTACTTC
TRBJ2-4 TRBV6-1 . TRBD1 CASSEIRTGADIQYF TGTGCCAGCAGTGAAATCCGGACAGGGGCGGACATTCAGTACTTC
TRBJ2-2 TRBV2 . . CASSEDAGELFF TGTGCCAGCAGTGAAGATGCCGGGGAGCTGTTTTTT
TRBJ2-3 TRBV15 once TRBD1 CATSRAQGFFSDTQYF TGTGCCACCAGCAGGGCACAGGGGTTTTTCTCAGATACGCAGTATTTT
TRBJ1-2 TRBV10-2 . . CASGRTHYLGYTF TGCGCCAGCGGCAGGACCCACTATCTTGGCTACACCTTC
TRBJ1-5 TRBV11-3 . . CASSLAGYSNQPQHF TGTGCCAGCAGCTTAGCGGGGTATAGCAATCAGCCCCAGCATTTT
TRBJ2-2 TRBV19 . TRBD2 CASSIAGGTGELFF TGTGCCAGTAGTATAGCGGGAGGAACCGGGGAGCTGTTTTTT
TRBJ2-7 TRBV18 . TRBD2 CASSPGREGLREQYF TGTGCCAGCTCACCAGGGAGGGAGGGCCTACGAGAGCAGTACTTC
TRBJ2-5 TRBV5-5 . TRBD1 CASSRNPGQGLVGETQYF TGTGCCAGCAGCCGCAATCCGGGACAGGGGCTGGTTGGAGAGACCCAGTACTTC
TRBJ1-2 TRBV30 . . CAWKIWASNYGYTF TGTGCCTGGAAGATATGGGCCTCTAACTATGGCTACACCTTC
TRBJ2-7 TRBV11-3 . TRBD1 CASSPRDSPYEQYF TGTGCCAGCAGCCCCCGGGACAGCCCCTACGAGCAGTACTTC